Included here is one TCR beta chain sequence, with context. The sample originates from a study of blood T cell repertoires in COVID-19. Study details: Collection of acute and convalescent COVID-19 samples took place in the United States, Italy and Spain. T cells, B-cell-depleted T cells, or PBMCs provided the cDNA or gDNA that served as material.

From germline, CDR1 is SGHRS and CDR2 YFSETQ. Between the trimmed V and J ends, which lost 3 bases and 4 bases, there was a span of 4 bases. The CDR3 loop spans 11 amino acids. Per the study methods: Reference gene primer amplification gave estimated nucleated cell counts. Method: immunoSEQ multiplex PCR; TCRdb's copy keeps in-frame clones and lacks some. The V and J calls and clone size come from that table; D and trimming were worked out from the DNA. The sample yields 270,000 or so clones, approximately 84% seen once. The specimen sequenced was peripheral blood. This TCR was sampled from a human donor in a cohort sampled during active COVID-19. The rearrangement uses TRBV5-1 and TRBJ1-1; no clear D gene. The CDR3 DNA follows: TGCGCCAGCAGCTACGGCACTGAAGCTTTCTTT. The encoded protein is CASSYGTEAFF.